The rows below give T cell receptor beta chains drawn from one sample of a study of human T cells and chemical hapten exposure. TCRdb re-derived calls from the RACE reads in MiXCR, one entry per CDR3 protein. The repertoire holds under 200,000 distinct CDR3 sequences, approximately 31% seen once, with just under 3% in the top ten. The sequencing used whole blood, collected in connection with sensitization to the hapten diphenylcyclopropenone (DPC). The source of these receptors is a woman under 40 with alopecia areata. Some clones in this sample may be carry-over from other donors' samples. CDR3s include the opening cysteine and the closing phenylalanine or tryptophan. The order of the fields is clone size, V gene, D gene, J gene, CDR3 DNA, CDR3 protein. A D gene is named only where the DNA matches it firmly. Rows may omit the clone size; those that give it use once, few, many or a size class.

-,TRBV28,-,TRBJ2-7,TGTGCCAGCAGGCGGGGGACAGGCGAGCAGTACTTC,CASRRGTGEQYF
few,TRBV12-3/TRBV12-4,-,TRBJ2-2,TGTGCCAGCAGCGGACAGACCACCGGGGAGCTGTTTTTT,CASSGQTTGELFF
-,TRBV10-3,TRBD1,TRBJ2-7,TGTGCCATCCACGCCGGGACAGCAGATTACGAGCAGTACTTC,CAIHAGTADYEQYF
few,TRBV11-2,-,TRBJ2-3,TGTGCCAGCAGCTTAGAGCCCCCAGATACGCAGTATTTT,CASSLEPPDTQYF
-,TRBV27,TRBD2,TRBJ2-1,TGTGCCAGCAGCCAGATAGCGGGGGGGCGGGGTAATGAGCAGTTCTTC,CASSQIAGGRGNEQFF
-,TRBV6-2/TRBV6-3,TRBD2,TRBJ2-1,TGTGCCGGCAGTTCAGGGACTAGCGCGTCGAACGATGAGCAGTTCTTC,CAGSSGTSASNDEQFF
few,TRBV28,-,TRBJ2-7,TGTGCCAGCAGTTTGAGGGGCGCAGGCTACGAGCAGTACTTC,CASSLRGAGYEQYF
many,TRBV7-8,TRBD1,TRBJ2-6,TGTGCCAGCAGCTTAGCTTTGACAGGGAAGGCCAACGTCCTGACTTTC,CASSLALTGKANVLTF
-,TRBV20-1,TRBD1,TRBJ1-5,TGCAGTTCAAGACGAGGGGGCGCGGGCAATCAGCCCCAGCATTTT,CSSRRGGAGNQPQHF
-,TRBV29-1,TRBD2,TRBJ2-3,TGCAGCGTAGCCGGGACTAGCGATAGCACAGATACGCAGTATTTT,CSVAGTSDSTDTQYF
few,TRBV9,TRBD2,TRBJ2-1,TGTGCCAGCAGCCCTTGGACTAGCGGGAGGGTATACAATGAGCAGTTCTTC,CASSPWTSGRVYNEQFF
-,TRBV19,-,TRBJ1-2,TGTGCCAGTAGCATGTCTCGTGATCCCTGGGATGGCTACACCTTC,CASSMSRDPWDGYTF